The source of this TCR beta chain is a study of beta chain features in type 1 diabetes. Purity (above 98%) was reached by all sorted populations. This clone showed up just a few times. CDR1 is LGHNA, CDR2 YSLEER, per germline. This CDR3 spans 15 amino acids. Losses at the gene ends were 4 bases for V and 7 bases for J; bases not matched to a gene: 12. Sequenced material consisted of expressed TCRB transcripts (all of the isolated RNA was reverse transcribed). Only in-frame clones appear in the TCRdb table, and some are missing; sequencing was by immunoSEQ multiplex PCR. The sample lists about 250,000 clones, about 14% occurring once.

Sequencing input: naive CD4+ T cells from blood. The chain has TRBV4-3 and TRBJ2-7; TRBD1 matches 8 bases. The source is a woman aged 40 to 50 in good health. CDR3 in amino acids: CASSRERQGTREQYF. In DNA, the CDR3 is TGCGCCAGCAGCCGCGAGAGACAGGGGACCAGAGAGCAGTACTTC.